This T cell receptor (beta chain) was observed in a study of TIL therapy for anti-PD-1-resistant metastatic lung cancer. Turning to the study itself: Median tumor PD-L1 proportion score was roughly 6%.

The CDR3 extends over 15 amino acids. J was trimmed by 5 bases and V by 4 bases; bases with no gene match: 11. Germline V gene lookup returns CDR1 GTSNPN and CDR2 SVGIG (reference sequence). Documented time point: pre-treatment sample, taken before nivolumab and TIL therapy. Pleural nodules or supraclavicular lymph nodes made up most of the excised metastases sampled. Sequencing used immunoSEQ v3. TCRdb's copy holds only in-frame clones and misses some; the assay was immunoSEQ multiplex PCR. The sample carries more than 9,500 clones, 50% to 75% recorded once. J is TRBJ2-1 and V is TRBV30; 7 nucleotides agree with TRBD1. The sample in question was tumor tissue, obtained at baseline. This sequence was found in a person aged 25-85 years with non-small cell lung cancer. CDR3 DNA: TGTGCCTGGACCAAAACGGACAGGCCGAACAATGAGCAGTTCTTC. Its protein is CAWTKTDRPNNEQFF.